Listed below are T cell receptor beta chains from one sample, sequenced in a study of Graves' ophthalmopathy and Graves' hyperthyroidism. TCRdb passed the multiplex PCR reads through MiXCR, listing each CDR3 protein once. This table holds hundreds of thousands of distinct CDR3 sequences, about two fifths found once. The source material was peripheral blood. All receptors come from an adult man with Graves' ophthalmopathy. Each CDR3 is given with its conserved first and last residue. D genes are given only for firm matches. Some rows mark clone size as missing; the rest say once, few, many or name a class of expanded clone.

j_call | v_call | clone_size | d_call | cdr3_length | cdr3_aa | cdr3_nt
TRBJ2-5 | TRBV20-1 | . | TRBD2 | 16 | CSASDGLVYEQETQYF | TGCAGTGCTAGTGATGGACTAGTCTACGAGCAAGAGACCCAGTACTTC
TRBJ1-5 | TRBV19 | . | . | 13 | CASGILPGRGQHF | TGTGCCAGTGGTATCCTTCCGGGTAGAGGTCAGCATTTT
TRBJ1-3 | TRBV11-1 | . | . | 12 | CARGNSGNTIYF | TGTGCCAGGGGAAACTCTGGAAACACCATATATTTT
TRBJ2-1 | TRBV15 | . | . | 12 | CATSSTRVEQFF | TGTGCCACCAGCAGCACTAGAGTTGAGCAGTTCTTC
TRBJ2-2 | TRBV25-1 | . | TRBD1 | 16 | CASSGDKGQGAGELFF | TGTGCCAGCAGTGGAGACAAGGGACAGGGGGCCGGGGAGCTGTTTTTT
TRBJ1-6 | TRBV7-9 | . | . | 14 | CASSSGTEGGPLHF | TGTGCCAGCAGCTCCGGGACCGAGGGAGGACCCCTCCACTTT
TRBJ2-1 | TRBV25-1 | few | TRBD2 | 16 | CASSELSSGRRNEQFF | TGTGCCAGCAGTGAATTGTCAAGCGGGAGAAGGAATGAGCAGTTCTTC
TRBJ1-6 | TRBV11-1 | . | . | 12 | CARSQPEWALHF | TGTGCTAGGAGCCAGCCGGAGTGGGCCCTCCACTTT
TRBJ2-5 | TRBV9 | many | . | 14 | CASNPRGVGETQYF | TGTGCCAGCAACCCGAGGGGGGTCGGAGAGACCCAGTACTTC
TRBJ2-5 | TRBV19 | . | . | 16 | CASSIDGGRARETQYF | TGTGCCAGTAGTATAGATGGGGGTCGGGCTCGGGAGACCCAGTACTTC
TRBJ1-2 | TRBV7-3 | . | TRBD1 | 15 | CASNIGKGAPSGYTF | TGTGCCAGCAACATAGGAAAGGGGGCTCCTTCTGGCTACACCTTC
TRBJ1-1 | TRBV10-3 | once | TRBD1 | 15 | CAIRNSTGDGTEAFF | TGTGCCATCAGGAATTCTACAGGGGATGGGACTGAAGCTTTCTTT
TRBJ1-2 | TRBV7-2 | many | . | 15 | CASSPDSAGNYGYTF | TGTGCCAGCAGCCCCGACTCCGCCGGTAACTATGGCTACACCTTC
TRBJ1-5 | TRBV12-3/TRBV12-4 | many | . | 14 | CASSFDSSNQPQHF | TGTGCCAGCAGTTTCGACAGTAGCAATCAGCCCCAGCATTTT